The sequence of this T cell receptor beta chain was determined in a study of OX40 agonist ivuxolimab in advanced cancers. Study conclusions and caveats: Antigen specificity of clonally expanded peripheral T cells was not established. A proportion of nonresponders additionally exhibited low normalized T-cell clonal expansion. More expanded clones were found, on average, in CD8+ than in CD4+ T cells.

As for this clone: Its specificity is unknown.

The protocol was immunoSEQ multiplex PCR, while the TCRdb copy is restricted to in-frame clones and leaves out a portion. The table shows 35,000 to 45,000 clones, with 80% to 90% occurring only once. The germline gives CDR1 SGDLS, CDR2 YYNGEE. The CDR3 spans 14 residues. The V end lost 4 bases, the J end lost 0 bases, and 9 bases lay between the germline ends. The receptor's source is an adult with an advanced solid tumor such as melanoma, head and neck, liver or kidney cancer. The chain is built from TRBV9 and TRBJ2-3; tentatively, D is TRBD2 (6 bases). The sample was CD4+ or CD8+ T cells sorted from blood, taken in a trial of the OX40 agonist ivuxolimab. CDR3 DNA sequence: TGTGCCAGCAGCCTTAGCGGAAGCACAGATACGCAGTATTTT. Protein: CASSLSGSTDTQYF.